Below are 15 T cell receptor beta chains sequenced from a single sample in a study of blood T cell repertoires in COVID-19. Repertoires were generated with immunoSEQ multiplex PCR, while TCRdb's copy carries only in-frame clones and drops some. The sample comprises roughly 170,000 clones, 79% of which are singletons, and 7.5% to 8.5% rests with the top ten. The specimen sequenced was peripheral blood. These receptors originate from a woman aged 55 to 70 with COVID-19, enrolled during active disease.

The J gene is TRBJ1-1, the V gene TRBV3-1 (or the pseudogene TRBV3-2), with D unclear. Germline values: CDR1 LGHDT, CDR2 YNNKEL (reference sequence). The length of the CDR3 is 13 residues. Between the trimmed V and J ends, which lost 0 bases and 10 bases, there was a span of 12 bases. CDR3 sequence reads: CASSQDRPPGAFF. The CDR3 bases are TGTGCCAGCAGCCAAGACAGGCCGCCAGGAGCTTTCTTT.

The chain joins TRBV27 to TRBJ1-2, with D unresolved. V shed 5 bases and J shed 0 bases, with 16 bases lying between them. The V gene's germline CDR1 is MNHEY and CDR2 SMNVEV (reference sequence). This CDR3 has 16 amino acids. The CDR3 protein is CASSRVLLPSNYGYTF. Here the CDR3 DNA reads TGTGCCAGCAGTCGGGTCTTACTACCTTCTAACTATGGCTACACCTTC.

This clone was seen more than once but under ten times. The chain is built from TRBV11-2 and TRBJ1-2; D call uncertain. The CDR3 has 13 amino acids. CDR1 and CDR2 from the germline V gene are SGHAT and FQNNGV. V was pared by 4 bases and J by 2 bases, with 8 bases between. The CDR3 region has the DNA TGTGCCAGCAGCTCACGTAGAAACTATGGCTACACCTTC. This sequence encodes CASSSRRNYGYTF. Full variable domain (outside the CDR3, taken from reference TRBV11-2 and TRBJ1-2): EAGVAQSPRYKIIEKRQSVAFWCNPISGHATLYWYQQILGQGPKLLIQFQNNGVVDDSQLPKDRFSAERLKGVDSTLKIQPAKLEDSAVYLCASSSRRNYGYTFGSGTRLTVV.

The chain recombines TRBV7-2 with TRBJ2-3; maybe TRBD2 (6 bases). There are 17 residues in the CDR3. From germline, CDR1 is SGHTA and CDR2 FQGNSA. Trimming left V 5 bases short and J 2 bases short, with 20 bases between. The DNA for the CDR3 is TGTGCCAGCAGCCCGAGGAGGGGAAGGGGATACACAGATACGCAGTATTTT. This encodes CASSPRRGRGYTDTQYF.

The chain has TRBV7-3 and TRBJ2-3; D is perhaps TRBD2 (6 bases). Trimming removed 4 bases from V and 5 bases from J, with 22 bases in between. CDR3 length: 17 amino acids. CDR1 is SGHTA, CDR2 FQGTGA, per germline. The CDR3 loop is CASSSPERSPGEDTQYF. The DNA of the CDR3 is TGTGCCAGCAGCTCGCCAGAAAGGTCTCCGGGGGAAGATACGCAGTATTTT.

The rearrangement uses TRBV7-2 and TRBJ2-2; 7 bases line up with TRBD2. The junction had 5 bases not matched to a gene; V was cut back by 6 bases and J by 4 bases. The CDR3 is 14 residues long. Per germline, CDR1 SGHTA and CDR2 FQGNSA. CDR3 residues: CASRASGRTGELFF. In DNA, the CDR3 is TGTGCCAGCAGGGCTAGCGGACGCACCGGGGAGCTGTTTTTT.

The V gene is TRBV6-5, the J gene TRBJ1-2; D unclear. The CDR3 totals 14 residues. Trimming took off 0 bases at V and 6 bases at J, with 11 bases between the two ends. Germline V gene data show CDR1 as MNHEY and CDR2 as SVGAGI. The CDR3 sequence is CASSYSTLRDGYTF. The DNA for the CDR3 is TGTGCCAGCAGTTACTCGACCCTTCGGGATGGCTACACCTTC.

This clone was detected only once. The chain uses TRBV28 and TRBJ1-5; 8 positions agree with TRBD1. The CDR3 is made up of 16 amino acids. The germline V gene has CDR1 MDHEN and CDR2 SYDVKM. Unmatched junction bases numbered 10, after V lost 1 base and J lost 8 bases. The CDR3 nucleotides are TGTGCCAGCAGTTTATTTTCCGGACAGGGAGGTAAGCCCCAGCATTTT. Translated: CASSLFSGQGGKPQHF.

The chain is built from TRBV9 and TRBJ2-3, with unresolved D. Germline V gene lookup returns CDR1 SGDLS and CDR2 YYNGEE. V was pared by 1 base and J by 2 bases, with 14 bases between. This CDR3 is built from 16 residues. CDR3: CASSVLSRGPTDTQYF. The CDR3 DNA reads as TGTGCCAGCAGCGTATTATCTAGAGGTCCCACAGATACGCAGTATTTT. The full variable domain, with the rest looked up from reference TRBV9 and TRBJ2-3, is DSGVTQTPKHLITATGQRVTLRCSPRSGDLSVYWYQQSLDQGLQFLIQYYNGEERAKGNILERFSAQQFPDLHSELNLSSLELGDSALYFCASSVLSRGPTDTQYFGPGTRLTVL.

The V and J genes are TRBV7-8 and TRBJ1-2; TRBD1 matches at 10 bases. CDR1 SGHVS and CDR2 FQNEAQ come from the germline V gene. V was pared by 5 bases and J by 2 bases, with 8 bases of the junction left unmatched. This CDR3 region has 16 residues. CDR3 nucleotides: TGTGCCAGCAGCGTACTGACAGGGGGCGGCAACTATGGCTACACCTTC. Encoded protein: CASSVLTGGGNYGYTF.

The rearrangement links TRBV11-2 to TRBJ2-5; TRBD2 agrees at 9 bases. Germline assignment: CDR1 SGHAT and CDR2 FQNNGV. V dropped 6 bases and J dropped 0; count of bases not matched to a gene: 5. The CDR3 covers 15 residues. CDR3 sequence reads: CASRWASGNQETQYF. The CDR3 nucleotides read TGTGCCAGCAGGTGGGCTAGCGGGAACCAAGAGACCCAGTACTTC.

CDR3 bases: TGCAGCGTTGAAAAAGGGGAAGGCTACACCTTC. Its protein is CSVEKGEGYTF. The chain is built from TRBV29-1 and TRBJ1-2; the D gene is possibly TRBD1 (5 bases). The V gene lost 2 bases and the J gene lost 8 bases, with 9 bases spanning the gap. CDR1 is SQVTM, CDR2 ANQGSEA, per germline. The CDR3 runs to 11 residues.

This clone came up a few times. This chain uses TRBV6-5 with TRBJ1-6, with TRBD1 matching 7 bases. The CDR3 loop spans 14 amino acids. CDR1 is MNHEY, CDR2 SVGAGI, per germline. V dropped 11 bases and J dropped 1; count of bases not matched to a gene: 5. The CDR3: CAGQQGSYNSPLHF. CDR3 DNA sequence: TGTGCCGGCCAACAGGGGTCCTATAATTCACCCCTCCACTTT.

The V call is TRBV3-1 (or the pseudogene TRBV3-2), the J call TRBJ2-7; 9 bases match TRBD2. CDR1 and CDR2 from the germline V gene are LGHDT and YNNKEL (reference sequence). The CDR3 sequence is 15 residues long. V trimming: 6 bases; J trimming: 1 base; junction bases outside the gene matches: 7. The CDR3 nucleotides read TGTGCCAGCAGGCAGCTAGCGGGAAGATCCTACGAGCAGTACTTC. Residues: CASRQLAGRSYEQYF.

The genes are TRBV5-1 and TRBJ2-7, with 7 bases fitting TRBD1. The V segment lost 0 bases and the J segment 4 bases; nucleotides outside the gene matches: 4. Germline values: CDR1 SGHRS, CDR2 YFSETQ. CDR3 length: 14 residues. CDR3 in DNA: TGCGCCAGCAGCTTGGGACAGGGAGTTTACGAGCAGTACTTC. Encoded protein: CASSLGQGVYEQYF.